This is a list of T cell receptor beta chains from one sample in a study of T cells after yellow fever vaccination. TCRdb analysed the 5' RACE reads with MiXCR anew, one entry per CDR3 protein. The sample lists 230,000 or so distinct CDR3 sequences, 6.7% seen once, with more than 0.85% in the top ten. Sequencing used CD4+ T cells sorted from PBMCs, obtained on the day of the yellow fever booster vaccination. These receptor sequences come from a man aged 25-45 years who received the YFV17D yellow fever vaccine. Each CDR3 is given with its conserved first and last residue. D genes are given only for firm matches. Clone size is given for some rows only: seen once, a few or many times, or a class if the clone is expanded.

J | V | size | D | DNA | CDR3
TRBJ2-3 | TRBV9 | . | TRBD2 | TGTGCCAGCAGCGTACAAGCGGGAGGTTCCGATACGCAGTATTTT | CASSVQAGGSDTQYF
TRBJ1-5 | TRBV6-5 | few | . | TGTGCCAGCAGTTCCAAACCTGAATATCAGCCCCAGCATTTT | CASSSKPEYQPQHF
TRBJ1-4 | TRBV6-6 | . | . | TGTGCCAGCAGACGGGGGCGCCTCGAAAAACTGTTTTTT | CASRRGRLEKLFF
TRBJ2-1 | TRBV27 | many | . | TGTGCCTCCCGGGTAGCAGGGCCCCACAATGAGCAGTTCTTC | CASRVAGPHNEQFF
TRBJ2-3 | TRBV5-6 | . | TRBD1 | TGTGCCAGCAGCTTGACAGGGGGAAACACAGATACGCAGTATTTT | CASSLTGGNTDTQYF
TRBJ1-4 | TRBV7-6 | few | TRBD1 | TGTGCCAGCAGCTTAGTCGTGGGACAGGGGAGTGAAAAACTGTTTTTT | CASSLVVGQGSEKLFF
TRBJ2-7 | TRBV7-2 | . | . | TGTGCCAGCAGCTTAGCAGGGACGCAGCGCTACGAGCAGTACTTC | CASSLAGTQRYEQYF
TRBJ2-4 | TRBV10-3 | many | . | TGTGCCATCAGTGACTTCAATGCGGGTGCGGACATTCAGTACTTC | CAISDFNAGADIQYF
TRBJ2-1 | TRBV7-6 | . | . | TGTGCCAGCAGCTCGCATCGGGTTGTTTGGTTCTTC | CASSSHRVVWFF
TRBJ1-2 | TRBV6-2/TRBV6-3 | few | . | TGTGCCAGCAGTAAACAGGCGGGGGCGGCCTATGGCTACACCTTC | CASSKQAGAAYGYTF
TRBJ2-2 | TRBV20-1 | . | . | TGCAGTGCTAGGCCCGGGGCATCGAACACCGGGGAGCTGTTTTTT | CSARPGASNTGELFF
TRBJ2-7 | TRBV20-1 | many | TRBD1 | TGCAGTGCTCCCCGACAGGGCAGCTCCTACGAGCAGTACTTC | CSAPRQGSSYEQYF
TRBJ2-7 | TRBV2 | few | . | TGTGCCAGCAGTGAAGTTGTGGGTGTAAGCTCCTACGAGCAGTACTTC | CASSEVVGVSSYEQYF
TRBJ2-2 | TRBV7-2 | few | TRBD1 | TGTGCCAGCAGCTCCTTTAGGACAGGGCGCGGGGAGCTGTTTTTT | CASSSFRTGRGELFF
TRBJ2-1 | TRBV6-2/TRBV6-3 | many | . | TGTGCCAGCAGTAAGGAGACAGGTTTGGAGCAGTTCTTC | CASSKETGLEQFF
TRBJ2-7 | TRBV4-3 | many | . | TGCGCCAGCAGCCAAACGAGGGGTTTAGGTGAGCAGTACTTC | CASSQTRGLGEQYF
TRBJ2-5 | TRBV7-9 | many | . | TGTGCCAGCAGATTTCAGGGGTCCGCACAAGAGACCCAGTACTTC | CASRFQGSAQETQYF
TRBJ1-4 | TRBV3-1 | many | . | TGTGCCAGCAGCCAGGGGGACTGGAATGAAAAACTGTTTTTT | CASSQGDWNEKLFF
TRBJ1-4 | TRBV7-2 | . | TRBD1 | TGTGCCAGCAGCCTGAGCCCCGGGACAGTTTATGAAAAACTGTTTTTT | CASSLSPGTVYEKLFF
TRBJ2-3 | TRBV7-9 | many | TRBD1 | TGTGCCAGCAGCACTACAGGGGGAAGCACAGATACGCAGTATTTT | CASSTTGGSTDTQYF
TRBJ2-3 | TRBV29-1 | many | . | TGCAGCGTTCAAAACTATAAATTGGGACTCACAGATACGCAGTATTTT | CSVQNYKLGLTDTQYF
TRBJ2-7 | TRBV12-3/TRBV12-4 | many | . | TGTGCCAGCAGCCCAAACAAGGAGCAGTACTTC | CASSPNKEQYF
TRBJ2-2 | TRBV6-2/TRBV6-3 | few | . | TGTGCCAGCAGTTACTCGAACAGATATCTTGGTCGGACCGGGGAGCTGTTTTTT | CASSYSNRYLGRTGELFF
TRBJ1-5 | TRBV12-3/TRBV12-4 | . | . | TGTGCCAGCACCTTTAGGGGGGGTGGCCATCAGCCCCAGCATTTT | CASTFRGGGHQPQHF
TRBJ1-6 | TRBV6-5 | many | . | TGTGCCAGCAGTTACTCGATTTTCAGTACACCCCTCCACTTT | CASSYSIFSTPLHF
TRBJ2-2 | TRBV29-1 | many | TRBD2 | TGCAGCGTTGGACTAGCGGGCCCCGTGGGGGAGCTGTTTTTT | CSVGLAGPVGELFF
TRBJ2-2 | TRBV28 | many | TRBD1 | TGTGCCAGCAGCCCCGGACAGGGCGGGGAGCTGTTTTTT | CASSPGQGGELFF
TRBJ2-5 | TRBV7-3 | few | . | TGTGCCAGCAGCTTAGGCGGGGTCGGGGAGACCCAGTACTTC | CASSLGGVGETQYF
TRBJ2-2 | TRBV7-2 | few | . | TGTGCCAGCAGCTCCCTTTGGACCGAAGCGAACACCGGGGAGCTGTTTTTT | CASSSLWTEANTGELFF
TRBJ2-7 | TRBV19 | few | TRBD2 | TGTGCCAGTAGTATTTTTTGGGCGGATTTAGCGGGACCGGACGAGCAGTACTTC | CASSIFWADLAGPDEQYF
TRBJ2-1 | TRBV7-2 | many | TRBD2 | TGTGCCAGCACCTCATCGGGGGGGATTTTCAATGAGCAGTTCTTC | CASTSSGGIFNEQFF
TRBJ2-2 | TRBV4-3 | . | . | TGCGCCAGCAGCCAAGAGCCCTCCCAGGGCAAAAACGGGGAGCTGTTTTTT | CASSQEPSQGKNGELFF
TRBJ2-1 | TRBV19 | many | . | TGTGCCAGTCATAATAGGGCTAACCTCGGGGATGAGCAGTTCTTC | CASHNRANLGDEQFF
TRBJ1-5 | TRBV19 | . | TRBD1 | TGTGCCAGCCAAGGGACGAACAGGGGTCAGCCCCAGCATTTT | CASQGTNRGQPQHF
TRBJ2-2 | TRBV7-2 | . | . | TGTGCCAGCAGCTTGAAATCAGGGAGACGGAACACCGGGGAGCTGTTTTTT | CASSLKSGRRNTGELFF
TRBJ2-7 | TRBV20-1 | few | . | TGCAGTGCTAGATCTAGCTCCACCTACGAGCAGTACTTC | CSARSSSTYEQYF